This TCR beta chain was recovered during a study of cytomegalovirus exposure and HLA in healthy donors. Researchers ran the PCR with 60 Vbeta and 13 Jbeta primers. Profiling relied on immunoSEQ multiplex PCR, and the TCRdb table lists in-frame clones only, not all of them. Of about 98,000 clones in the sample, 80% to 85% were seen once. As for this clone: The antigen is unknown.

Study conclusions and caveats: Relative to equally common others, HLA-associated TCR beta chains showed greater clonal expansion in a later analysis. Prior analysis indicated that the majority of TCR beta V segments exhibited productivity approximately 87% or approximately 30% of the time.

V lost 4 bases and J 1 base, leaving 16 bases between the germline ends. Germline V gene sequence: CDR1 SGHAT, CDR2 FQDESV (reference sequence). The CDR3 covers 16 residues. This clonotype was sampled from a man in his forties in good health and CMV-seronegative. The chain employs TRBV11-1 and TRBJ2-5; perhaps TRBD1 as D (7 bases). The sample was PBMCs. The CDR3 sequence is CASSSDRDSFQETQYF. As DNA, the CDR3 is TGTGCCAGCAGCTCCGACAGGGACTCCTTCCAAGAGACCCAGTACTTC.